This T cell receptor beta chain was captured by sequencing in a study of blood T cells in healthy people across ages. General observations from the study: Diversity was higher, and naive CD4+ cells more numerous, in long-lived donors than in aged donors.

About this clonotype itself: Its antigen is currently unknown.

Germline values: CDR1 SGHNT, CDR2 YYREEE (reference sequence). Trimming took off 4 bases at V and 5 bases at J, with 18 bases between the two ends. The CDR3 has 15 amino acids. A sample-barcoded 5' primer and a J-beta primer mix were used in a second PCR of roughly 6 to 11 cycles. TCRdb fed the 5' RACE reads into MiXCR, producing one record per CDR3 protein. The sample includes about 1 million distinct CDR3 sequences, 40% to 50% of them seen just once. This receptor was obtained from a woman between 55 and 75 years old in good health. This rearrangement joins TRBV5-4 to TRBJ1-1; possible D gene TRBD1, 5 bases. The sample consisted of blood. The CDR3 sequence: CASSPGGAQKTEAFF. As DNA, the CDR3 is TGTGCCAGCAGCCCGGGGGGTGCGCAAAAAACTGAAGCTTTCTTT.